What follows describes a single T cell receptor beta chain. The antigen remains undetermined. The sample belongs to a study of cytomegalovirus exposure and HLA in healthy donors. PCR amplification relied on 60 Vbeta primers (plus 13 Jbeta primers). Profiling relied on immunoSEQ multiplex PCR, and the TCRdb table lists in-frame clones only, not all of them. The sample consists of approximately 170,000 clones, around 86% of them appearing once. General study findings and limits: As confirmed in vitro, a few CMV-associated chains were specific for CMV antigens.

This CDR3 has 14 residues. Germline-derived CDR1 and CDR2 are MNHNS and SASEGT. The V gene lost 4 bases and the J gene lost 7 bases, with 17 bases spanning the gap. J is TRBJ2-7 and V is TRBV6-1, with a tentative D call TRBD2 (6 bases). The sample taken for sequencing was PBMCs. This TCR was recovered from a man aged 50-60 years in good health and CMV-seropositive. The CDR3 DNA sequence: TGTGCCAGCAGTGGATTGTCGGGGGTAGGGGAGCAGTACTTC. It yields the protein CASSGLSGVGEQYF.